This T cell receptor (beta chain) derives from a study of T cells in Graves' hyperthyroidism and ophthalmopathy. CDR3 length: 17 amino acids. V lost 5 bases and J lost 3; bases outside the gene matches: 11. The germline CDR1 and CDR2 sequences are ENHRY and SYGVKD. Using RNA transcripts as the source, TCR beta CDR3 regions were amplified. The study used the HTBI primer set for a first-round RT-PCR of the TCR CDR3. Each CDR3 protein gets one entry after TCRdb re-called the multiplex PCR reads with MiXCR. The sample records about 610,000 distinct CDR3 sequences, 40% to 55% being singletons. This clonotype showed up just a few times.

The genes are TRBV10-3 and TRBJ2-3, with TRBD2 identical over 10 bases. Sequenced input: peripheral blood or thyroid tissue (not recorded which). The TCR sequence derives from a woman between 18 and 29 years old with Graves' hyperthyroidism. The CDR3: CAISRQGLALSTDTQYF. The CDR3 coding sequence is TGTGCCATCAGTCGGCAGGGACTAGCGCTGTCTACAGATACGCAGTATTTT.